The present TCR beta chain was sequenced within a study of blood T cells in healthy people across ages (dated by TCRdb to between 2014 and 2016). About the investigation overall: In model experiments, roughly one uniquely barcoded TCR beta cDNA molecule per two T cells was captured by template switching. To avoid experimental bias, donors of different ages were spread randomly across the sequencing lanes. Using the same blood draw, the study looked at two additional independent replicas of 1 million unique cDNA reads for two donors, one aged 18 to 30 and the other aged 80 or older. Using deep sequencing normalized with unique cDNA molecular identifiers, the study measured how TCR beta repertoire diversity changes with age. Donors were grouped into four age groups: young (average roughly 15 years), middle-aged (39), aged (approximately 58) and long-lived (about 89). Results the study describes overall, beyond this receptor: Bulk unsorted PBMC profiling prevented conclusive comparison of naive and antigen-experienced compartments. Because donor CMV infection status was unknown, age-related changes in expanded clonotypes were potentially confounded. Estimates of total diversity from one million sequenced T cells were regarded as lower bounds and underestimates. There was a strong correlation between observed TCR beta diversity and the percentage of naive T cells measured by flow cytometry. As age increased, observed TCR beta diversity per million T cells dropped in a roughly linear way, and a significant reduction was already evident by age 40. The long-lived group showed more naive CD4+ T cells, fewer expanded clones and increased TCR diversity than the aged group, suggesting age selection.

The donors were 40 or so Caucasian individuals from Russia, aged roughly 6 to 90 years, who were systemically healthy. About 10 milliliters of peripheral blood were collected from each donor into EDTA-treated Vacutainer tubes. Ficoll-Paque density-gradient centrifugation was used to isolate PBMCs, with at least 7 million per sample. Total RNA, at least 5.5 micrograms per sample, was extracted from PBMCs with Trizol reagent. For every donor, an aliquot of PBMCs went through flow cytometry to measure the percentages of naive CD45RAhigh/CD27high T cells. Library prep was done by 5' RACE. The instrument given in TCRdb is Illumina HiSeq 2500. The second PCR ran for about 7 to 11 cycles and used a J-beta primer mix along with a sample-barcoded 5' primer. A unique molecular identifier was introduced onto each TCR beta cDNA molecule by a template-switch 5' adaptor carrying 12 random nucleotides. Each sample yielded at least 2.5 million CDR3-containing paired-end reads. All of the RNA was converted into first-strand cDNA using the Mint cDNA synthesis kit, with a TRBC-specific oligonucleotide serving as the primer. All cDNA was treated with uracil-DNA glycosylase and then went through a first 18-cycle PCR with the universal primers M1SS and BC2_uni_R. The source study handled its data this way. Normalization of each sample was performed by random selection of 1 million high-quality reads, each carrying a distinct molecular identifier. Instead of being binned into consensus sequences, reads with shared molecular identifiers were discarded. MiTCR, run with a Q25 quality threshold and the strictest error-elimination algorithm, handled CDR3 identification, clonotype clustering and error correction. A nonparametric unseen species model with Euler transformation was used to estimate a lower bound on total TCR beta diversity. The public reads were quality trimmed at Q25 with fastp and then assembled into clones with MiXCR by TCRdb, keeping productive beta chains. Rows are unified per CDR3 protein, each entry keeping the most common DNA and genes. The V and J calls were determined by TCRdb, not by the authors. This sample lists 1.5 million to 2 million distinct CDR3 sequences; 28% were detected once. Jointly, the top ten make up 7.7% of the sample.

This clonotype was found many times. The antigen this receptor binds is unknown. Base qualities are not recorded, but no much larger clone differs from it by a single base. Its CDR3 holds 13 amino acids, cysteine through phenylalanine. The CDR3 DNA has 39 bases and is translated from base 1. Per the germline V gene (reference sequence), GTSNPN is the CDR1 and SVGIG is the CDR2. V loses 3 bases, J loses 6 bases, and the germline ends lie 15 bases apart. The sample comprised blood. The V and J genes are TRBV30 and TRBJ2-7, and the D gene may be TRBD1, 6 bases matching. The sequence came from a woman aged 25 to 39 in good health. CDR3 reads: CAWRRQAVGEQYF. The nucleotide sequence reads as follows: TGTGCCTGGAGGCGACAGGCCGTCGGCGAGCAGTACTTC.